The present TCR beta chain was sequenced within a study of Ad26.COV2.S vaccination and SARS-CoV-2 variants. Study background: Intramuscularly, Ad26.COV2.S was given either once or twice, 56 days apart.

Measured with immunoSEQ multiplex PCR; TCRdb has only the in-frame clones, and not every one. Here the sample spans fewer than 900,000 clones, 80% to 90% being singletons. This clone came up once. Its antigen is unknown. In the same sample, other DNA sequences code for this CDR3. General study findings and limits: Vaccine recipients and placebo recipients showed similar non-spike TCR breadth. The authors reported substantial breadth in spike-specific CD8+ and CD4+ T cell responses after vaccination. Relative to placebo recipients, vaccine recipients exhibited elevated spike-specific TCR breadth.

V was trimmed by 2 bases and J by 3 bases, leaving 6 bases between them. CDR3 size: 13 residues. Germline lookup yields CDR1 LNHDA and CDR2 SQIVND (reference sequence). The sample's treatment: approximately 18 received Ad26.COV2.S at low or high dose, single or two shots; roughly 5 received placebo; per-sample allocation not given. After the first vaccine or placebo injection, samples were drawn on day 63. This TCR came from a person between 18 and 60 years old who received the Ad26.COV2.S COVID-19 vaccine or a placebo. This chain uses TRBV19 with TRBJ2-3; perhaps TRBD1 as D (6 bases). Source: peripheral blood, taken in a trial of Ad26.COV2.S vaccine versus placebo. The CDR3: CASSIQGTDTQYF. CDR3 bases: TGTGCCAGTAGTATACAGGGGACAGATACGCAGTATTTT.